This TCR beta chain derives from a study of blood T cell repertoires in COVID-19. Study at large: Acute and convalescent COVID-19 samples came from the United States, Italy and Spain.

Clones were read by immunoSEQ multiplex PCR, and TCRdb kept only the in-frame ones, dropping some. The repertoire has 310,000 or so clones, roughly 90% of them found once; the top ten carry under 7.5%. Germline loops: CDR1 ENHRY, CDR2 SYGVKD. The CDR3 spans 13 residues. V was cut by 0 bases and J by 5 bases, with 8 bases left in between. The chain links TRBV10-3 to TRBJ2-7; D may be TRBD1 (6 bases). Sequencing was performed on peripheral blood. The clonotype was recovered from a young man who had recovered from COVID-19. Here the CDR3 DNA reads TGTGCCATCAGTGAGTCACAGGGCAACGAGCAGTACTTC. It yields the protein CAISESQGNEQYF.